The 6 T cell receptor beta chains below come from one sample, sequenced in a study of identifying expanded T cells in peripheral blood. The repertoire was sequenced with immunoSEQ multiplex PCR; TCRdb's copy has only in-frame clones and lacks some. The sample includes roughly 90,000 clones, 80% to 90% of them seen just once. The sequenced sample was blood. The receptors were gathered from a person between 18 and 75 years old in good health.

With respect to this clone: A junction boundary mismatches the germline segment, possibly from a read error. The chain links TRBV2 to TRBJ1-2; D is ambiguous. Per the germline V gene, CDR1 is SNHLY and CDR2 is FYNNEI. There are 12 residues in the CDR3. The CDR3 spells CASSEVVRPGSF. CDR3 nucleotides: TGTGCCAGCAGTGAAGTGGTAAGGCCGGGAAGCTTC.

This chain uses TRBV6-5 with TRBJ1-1; D remains ambiguous. Trimming left V 2 bases short and J 11 bases short, with 12 bases between. From germline, CDR1 is MNHEY and CDR2 SVGAGI. CDR3 length equals 12 residues. DNA for the CDR3: TGTGCCAGCAGTTACAAGGGTCGCATGGCTTTCTTT. Translated: CASSYKGRMAFF.

The chain is built from TRBV5-1 and TRBJ2-6; D is unresolved. V was clipped by 3 bases and J by 0 bases, with 19 bases between them. CDR1 is SGHRS and CDR2 is YFSETQ in the germline V gene. The CDR3 is 19 amino acids. CDR3 DNA: TGCGCCAGCAGCTCCCCATCACTCAGGACGCCCTCTGGGGCCAACGTCCTGACTTTC. Encoded protein: CASSSPSLRTPSGANVLTF.

V and J are TRBV4-3 and TRBJ1-2; D call uncertain. Germline V CDR1 and CDR2: LGHNA, YSLEER. V gave up 2 bases and J gave up 0 bases, with 10 bases separating them. The CDR3 consists of 15 residues. CDR3 DNA: TGCGCCAGCAGCCAATCGCCAGCCGCTAACTATGGCTACACCTTC. It is translated as CASSQSPAANYGYTF.

This chain uses TRBV27 with TRBJ2-3; D remains ambiguous. CDR1 and CDR2 (germline): MNHEY, SMNVEV (reference sequence). This CDR3 contains 11 residues. The V end lost 7 bases, the J end lost 6 bases, and 8 bases lay between the germline ends. CDR3 DNA sequence: TGTGCCAGCAAAATCTACGATACGCAGTATTTT. Translated, it gives CASKIYDTQYF.

The rearrangement joins TRBV7-2 to TRBJ1-1; perhaps TRBD1 as D (6 bases). The CDR3 extends over 16 amino acids. In germline, CDR1 is SGHTA, CDR2 FQGNSA. The V end was cut by 1 base, the J end by 0 bases, with 12 bases between. The CDR3 protein is CASSLGGHGMNTEAFF. The CDR3 DNA reads TGTGCCAGCAGCTTAGGGGGACACGGTATGAACACTGAAGCTTTCTTT. Full variable domain (missing parts from reference TRBV7-2 and TRBJ1-1): GAGVSQSPSNKVTEKGKDVELRCDPISGHTALYWYRQSLGQGLEFLIYFQGNSAPDKSGLPSDRFSAERTGGSVSTLTIQRTQQEDSAVYLCASSLGGHGMNTEAFFGQGTRLTVV.